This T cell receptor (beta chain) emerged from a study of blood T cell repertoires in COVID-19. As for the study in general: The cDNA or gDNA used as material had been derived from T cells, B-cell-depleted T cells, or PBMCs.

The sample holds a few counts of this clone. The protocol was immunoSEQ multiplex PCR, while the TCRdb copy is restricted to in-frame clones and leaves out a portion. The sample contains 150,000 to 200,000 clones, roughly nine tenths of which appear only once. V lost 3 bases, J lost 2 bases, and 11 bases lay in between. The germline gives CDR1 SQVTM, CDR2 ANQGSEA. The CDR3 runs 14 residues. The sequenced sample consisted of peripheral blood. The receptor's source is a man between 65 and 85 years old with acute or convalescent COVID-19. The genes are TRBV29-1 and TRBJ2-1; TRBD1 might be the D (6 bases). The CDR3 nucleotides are TGCAGCGTTGAGACAGGACGTCCCTACAATGAGCAGTTCTTC. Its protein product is CSVETGRPYNEQFF.